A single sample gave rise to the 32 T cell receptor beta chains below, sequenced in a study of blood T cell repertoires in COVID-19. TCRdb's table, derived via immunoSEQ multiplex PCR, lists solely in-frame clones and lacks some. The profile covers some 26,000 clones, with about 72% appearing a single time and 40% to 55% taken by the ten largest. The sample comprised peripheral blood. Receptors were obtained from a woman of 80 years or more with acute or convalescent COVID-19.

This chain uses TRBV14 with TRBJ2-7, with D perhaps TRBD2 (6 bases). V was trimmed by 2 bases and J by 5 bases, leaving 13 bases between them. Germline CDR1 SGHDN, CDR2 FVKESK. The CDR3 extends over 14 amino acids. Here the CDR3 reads CASSQIGSGNEQYF. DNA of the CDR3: TGTGCCAGCAGCCAAATCGGGAGCGGTAACGAGCAGTACTTC.

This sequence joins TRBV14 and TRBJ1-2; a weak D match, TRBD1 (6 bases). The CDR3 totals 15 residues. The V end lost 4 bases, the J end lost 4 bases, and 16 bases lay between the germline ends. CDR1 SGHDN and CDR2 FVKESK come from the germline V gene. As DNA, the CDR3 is TGTGCCAGCAGCCCAAAGTGGACAGCCGTCTATGGCTACACCTTC. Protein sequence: CASSPKWTAVYGYTF.

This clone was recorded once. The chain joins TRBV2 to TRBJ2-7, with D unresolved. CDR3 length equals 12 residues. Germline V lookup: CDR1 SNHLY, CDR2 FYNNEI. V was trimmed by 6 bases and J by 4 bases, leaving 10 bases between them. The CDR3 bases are TGTGCCAGCAGAGAATTGAGTTACGAGCAGTACTTC. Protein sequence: CASRELSYEQYF.

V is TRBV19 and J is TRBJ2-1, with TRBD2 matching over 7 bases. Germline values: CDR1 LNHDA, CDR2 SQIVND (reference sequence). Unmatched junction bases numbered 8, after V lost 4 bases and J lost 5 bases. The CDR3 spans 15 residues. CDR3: CASSTLRGGNNEQFF. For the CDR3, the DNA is TGTGCCAGTAGTACGCTTAGGGGAGGGAACAATGAGCAGTTCTTC.

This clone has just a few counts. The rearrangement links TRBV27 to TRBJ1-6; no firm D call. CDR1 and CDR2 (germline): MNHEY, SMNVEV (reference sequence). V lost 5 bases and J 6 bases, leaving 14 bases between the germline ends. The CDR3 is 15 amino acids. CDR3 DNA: TGTGCCAGCAGTCGGGTAGGCTTAAGTAATTCACCCCTCCACTTT. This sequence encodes CASSRVGLSNSPLHF.

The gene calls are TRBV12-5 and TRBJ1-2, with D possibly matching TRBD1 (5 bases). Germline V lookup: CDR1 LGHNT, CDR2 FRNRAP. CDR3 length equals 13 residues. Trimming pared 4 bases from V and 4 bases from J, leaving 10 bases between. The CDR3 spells CASGWGGSYGYTF. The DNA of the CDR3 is TGTGCTAGTGGTTGGGGCGGGAGCTATGGCTACACCTTC.

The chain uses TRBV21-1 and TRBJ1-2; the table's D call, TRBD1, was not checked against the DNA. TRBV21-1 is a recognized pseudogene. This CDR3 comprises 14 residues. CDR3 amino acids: CAVEGSGGDYGYTF. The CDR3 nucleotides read TGTGCCGTCGAAGGATCAGGGGGCGACTATGGCTACACCTTC.

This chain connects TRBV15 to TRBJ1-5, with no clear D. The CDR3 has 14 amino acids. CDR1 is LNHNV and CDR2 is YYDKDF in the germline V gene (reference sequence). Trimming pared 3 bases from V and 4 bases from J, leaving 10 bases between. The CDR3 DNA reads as TGTGCCACCAGCAGCGGGAGATGGAATCAGCCCCAGCATTTT. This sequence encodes CATSSGRWNQPQHF.

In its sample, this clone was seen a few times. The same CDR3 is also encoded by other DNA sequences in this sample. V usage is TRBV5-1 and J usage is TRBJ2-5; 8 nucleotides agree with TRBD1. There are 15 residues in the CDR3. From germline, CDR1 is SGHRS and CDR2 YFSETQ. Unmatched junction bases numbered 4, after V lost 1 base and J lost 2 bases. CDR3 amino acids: CASSLNTGGQETQYF. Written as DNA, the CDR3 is TGCGCCAGCAGCTTGAATACAGGGGGGCAAGAGACCCAGTACTTC.

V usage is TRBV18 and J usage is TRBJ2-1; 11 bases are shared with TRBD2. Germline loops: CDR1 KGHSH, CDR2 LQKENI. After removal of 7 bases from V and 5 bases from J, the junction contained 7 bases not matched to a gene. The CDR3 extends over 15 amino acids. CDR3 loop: CASLTGTSGNNEQFF. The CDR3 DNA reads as TGTGCCAGCTTAACTGGGACTAGCGGAAACAATGAGCAGTTCTTC.

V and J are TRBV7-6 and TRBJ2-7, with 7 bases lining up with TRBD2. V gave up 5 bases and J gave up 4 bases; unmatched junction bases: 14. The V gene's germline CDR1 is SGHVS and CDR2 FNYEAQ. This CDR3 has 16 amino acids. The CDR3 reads CASSPSGTSSVYEQYF. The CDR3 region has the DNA TGTGCCAGCAGCCCAAGCGGGACTTCCTCCGTATACGAGCAGTACTTC. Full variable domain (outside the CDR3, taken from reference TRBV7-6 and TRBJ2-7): GAGVSQSPRYKVTKRGQDVALRCDPISGHVSLYWYRQALGQGPEFLTYFNYEAQQDKSGLPNDRFSAERPEGSISTLTIQRTEQRDSAMYRCASSPSGTSSVYEQYFGPGTRLTVT.

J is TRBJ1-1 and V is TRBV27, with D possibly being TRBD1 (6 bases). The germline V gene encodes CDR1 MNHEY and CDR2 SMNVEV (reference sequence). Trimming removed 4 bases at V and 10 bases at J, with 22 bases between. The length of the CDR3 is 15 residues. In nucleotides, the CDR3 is TGTGCCAGCAGTTCCACTAGTCGGACAGTCCGGGGAGCTTTCTTT. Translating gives CASSSTSRTVRGAFF.

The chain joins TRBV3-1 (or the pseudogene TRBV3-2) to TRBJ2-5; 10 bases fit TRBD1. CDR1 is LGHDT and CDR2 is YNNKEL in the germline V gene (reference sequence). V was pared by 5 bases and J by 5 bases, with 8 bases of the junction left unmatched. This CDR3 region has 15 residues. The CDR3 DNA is TGTGCCAGCAGCTCCCGGACAGGGGGTGGGGAGACCCAGTACTTC. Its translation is CASSSRTGGGETQYF.

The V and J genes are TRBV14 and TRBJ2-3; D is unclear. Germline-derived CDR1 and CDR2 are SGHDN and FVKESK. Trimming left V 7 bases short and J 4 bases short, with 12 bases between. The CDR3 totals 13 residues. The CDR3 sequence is CASKQLGADTQYF. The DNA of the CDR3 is TGTGCCAGCAAACAGTTAGGCGCAGATACGCAGTATTTT.

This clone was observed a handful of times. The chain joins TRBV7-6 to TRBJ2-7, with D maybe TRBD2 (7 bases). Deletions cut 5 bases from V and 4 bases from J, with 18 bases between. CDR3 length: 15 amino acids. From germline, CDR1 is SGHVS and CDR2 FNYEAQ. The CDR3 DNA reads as TGTGCCAGCAGCCCCCTCGGGGGGCAGGTTTACGAGCAGTACTTC. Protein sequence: CASSPLGGQVYEQYF. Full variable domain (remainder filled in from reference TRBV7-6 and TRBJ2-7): GAGVSQSPRYKVTKRGQDVALRCDPISGHVSLYWYRQALGQGPEFLTYFNYEAQQDKSGLPNDRFSAERPEGSISTLTIQRTEQRDSAMYRCASSPLGGQVYEQYFGPGTRLTVT.

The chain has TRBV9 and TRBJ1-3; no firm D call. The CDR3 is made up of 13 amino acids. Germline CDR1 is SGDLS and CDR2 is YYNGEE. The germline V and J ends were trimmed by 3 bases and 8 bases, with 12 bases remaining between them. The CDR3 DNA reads TGTGCCAGCAGCGCCGGTCCAACAGACACCATATATTTT. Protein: CASSAGPTDTIYF. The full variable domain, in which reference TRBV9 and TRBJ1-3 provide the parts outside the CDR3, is DSGVTQTPKHLITATGQRVTLRCSPRSGDLSVYWYQQSLDQGLQFLIQYYNGEERAKGNILERFSAQQFPDLHSELNLSSLELGDSALYFCASSAGPTDTIYFGEGSWLTVV.

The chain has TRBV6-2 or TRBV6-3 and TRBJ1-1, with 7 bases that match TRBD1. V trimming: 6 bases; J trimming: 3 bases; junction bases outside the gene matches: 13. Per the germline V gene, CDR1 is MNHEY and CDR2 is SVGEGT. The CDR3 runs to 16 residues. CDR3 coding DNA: TGTGCCAGCAGCCGCCTCGGACAGGTTTGGGACACTGAAGCTTTCTTT. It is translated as CASSRLGQVWDTEAFF.

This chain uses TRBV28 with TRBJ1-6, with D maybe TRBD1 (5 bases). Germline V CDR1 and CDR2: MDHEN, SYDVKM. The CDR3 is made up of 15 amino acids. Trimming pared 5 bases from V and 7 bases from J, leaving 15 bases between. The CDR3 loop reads CASSLRQSRNSPLHF. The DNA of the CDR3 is TGTGCCAGCAGTCTAAGACAGTCGCGGAATTCACCCCTCCACTTT.

CDR3 sequence reads: CATSRSGGDDTIYF. For the CDR3, the DNA is TGTGCCACCAGCAGATCGGGGGGGGACGACACCATATATTTT. V gene TRBV15 combines with J gene TRBJ1-3, with TRBD1 as a possible D gene (5 bases). The CDR3 covers 14 residues. The germline V and J ends were trimmed by 2 bases and 8 bases, with 13 bases remaining between them. Germline V gene lookup returns CDR1 LNHNV and CDR2 YYDKDF (reference sequence). The variable domain in full, completed from reference TRBV15 and TRBJ1-3, reads DAMVIQNPRYQVTQFGKPVTLSCSQTLNHNVMYWYQQKSSQAPKLLFHYYDKDFNNEADTPDNFQSRRPNTSFCFLDIRSPGLGDTAMYLCATSRSGGDDTIYFGEGSWLTVV.

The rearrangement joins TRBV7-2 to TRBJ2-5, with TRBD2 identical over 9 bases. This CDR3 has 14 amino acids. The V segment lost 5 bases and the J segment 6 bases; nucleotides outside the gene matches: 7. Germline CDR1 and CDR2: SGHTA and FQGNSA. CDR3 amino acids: CASSLSGRGKTQYF. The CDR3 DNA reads TGTGCCAGCAGCCTTAGCGGGAGAGGAAAGACCCAGTACTTC.

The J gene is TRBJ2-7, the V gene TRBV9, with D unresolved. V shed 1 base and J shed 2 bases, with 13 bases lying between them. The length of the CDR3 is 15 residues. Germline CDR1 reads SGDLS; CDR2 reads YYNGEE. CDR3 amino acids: CASSVIAVVPYEQYF. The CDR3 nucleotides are TGTGCCAGCAGCGTAATAGCTGTTGTTCCCTACGAGCAGTACTTC.

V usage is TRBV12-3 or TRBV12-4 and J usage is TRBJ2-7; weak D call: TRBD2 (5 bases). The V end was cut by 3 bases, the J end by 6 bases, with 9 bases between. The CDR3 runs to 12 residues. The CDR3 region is CASSFYRGEQYF. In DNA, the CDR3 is TGTGCCAGCAGTTTTTACCGGGGCGAGCAGTACTTC.

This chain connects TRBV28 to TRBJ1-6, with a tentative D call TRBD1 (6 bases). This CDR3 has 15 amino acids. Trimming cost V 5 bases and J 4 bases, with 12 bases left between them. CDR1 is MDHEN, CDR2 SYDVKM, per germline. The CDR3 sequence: CASSQSGQYNSPLHF. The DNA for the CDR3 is TGTGCCAGCAGTCAGAGCGGACAGTATAATTCACCCCTCCACTTT.

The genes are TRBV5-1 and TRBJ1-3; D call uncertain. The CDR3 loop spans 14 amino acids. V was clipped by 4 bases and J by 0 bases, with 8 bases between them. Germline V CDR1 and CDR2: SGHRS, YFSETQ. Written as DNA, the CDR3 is TGCGCCAGCAGCACGGGAGCCTCTGGAAACACCATATATTTT. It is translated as CASSTGASGNTIYF.

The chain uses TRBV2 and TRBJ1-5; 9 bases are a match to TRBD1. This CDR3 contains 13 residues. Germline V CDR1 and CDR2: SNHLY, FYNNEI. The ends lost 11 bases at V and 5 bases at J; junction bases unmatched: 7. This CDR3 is CAGGQGEDQPQHF. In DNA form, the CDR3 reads TGTGCCGGGGGACAGGGAGAAGATCAGCCCCAGCATTTT.

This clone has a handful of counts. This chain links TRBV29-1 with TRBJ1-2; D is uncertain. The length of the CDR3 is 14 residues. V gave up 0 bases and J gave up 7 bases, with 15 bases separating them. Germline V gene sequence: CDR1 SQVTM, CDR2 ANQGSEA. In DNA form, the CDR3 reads TGCAGCGTTGAAGACAGGAGGCGGTACCCTGGCTACACCTTC. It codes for CSVEDRRRYPGYTF.

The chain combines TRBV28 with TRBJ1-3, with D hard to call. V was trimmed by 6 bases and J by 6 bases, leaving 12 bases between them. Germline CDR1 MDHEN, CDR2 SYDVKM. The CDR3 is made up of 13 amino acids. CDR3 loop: CASRPTFQNTIYF. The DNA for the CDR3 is TGTGCCAGCAGGCCTACCTTTCAAAACACCATATATTTT. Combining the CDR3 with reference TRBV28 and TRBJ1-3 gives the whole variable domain DVKVTQSSRYLVKRTGEKVFLECVQDMDHENMFWYRQDPGLGLRLIYFSYDVKMKEKGDIPEGYSVSREKKERFSLILESASTNQTSMYLCASRPTFQNTIYFGEGSWLTVV.

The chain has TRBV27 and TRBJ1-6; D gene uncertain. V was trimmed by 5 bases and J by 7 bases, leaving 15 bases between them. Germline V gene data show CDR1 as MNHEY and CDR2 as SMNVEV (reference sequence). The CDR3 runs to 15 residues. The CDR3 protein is CASSLRPGGNSPLHF. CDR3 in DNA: TGTGCCAGCAGTCTACGGCCGGGAGGGAATTCACCCCTCCACTTT.

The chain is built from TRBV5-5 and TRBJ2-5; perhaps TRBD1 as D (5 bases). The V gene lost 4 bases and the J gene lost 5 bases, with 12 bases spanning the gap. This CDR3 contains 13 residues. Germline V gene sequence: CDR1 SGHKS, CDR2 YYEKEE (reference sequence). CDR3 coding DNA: TGTGCCAGCAGCCGCAATTACAGGGAGACCCAGTACTTC. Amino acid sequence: CASSRNYRETQYF.

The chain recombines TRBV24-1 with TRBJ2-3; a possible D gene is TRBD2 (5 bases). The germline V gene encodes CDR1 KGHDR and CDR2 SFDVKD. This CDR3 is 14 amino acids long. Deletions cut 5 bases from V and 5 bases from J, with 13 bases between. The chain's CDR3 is CATSAPVGVDTQYF. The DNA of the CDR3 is TGTGCCACCAGTGCCCCCGTCGGGGTAGATACGCAGTATTTT.

The CDR3 reads CASSSRPGTGTEAFF. DNA of the CDR3: TGTGCCAGCAGCTCGCGGCCCGGGACAGGGACTGAAGCTTTCTTT. The chain links TRBV11-2 to TRBJ1-1; 9 nucleotides agree with TRBD1. The CDR3 spans 15 residues. Germline assignment: CDR1 SGHAT and CDR2 FQNNGV. With 4 bases clipped from V and 5 bases from J, the junction kept 8 bases outside the gene matches.

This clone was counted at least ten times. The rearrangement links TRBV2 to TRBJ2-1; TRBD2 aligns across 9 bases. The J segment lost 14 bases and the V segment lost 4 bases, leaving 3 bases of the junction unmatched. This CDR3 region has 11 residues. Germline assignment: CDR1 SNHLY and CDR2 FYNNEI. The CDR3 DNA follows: TGTGCCAGCAGTGGGACTAGCGTTAAGTTCTTC. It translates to CASSGTSVKFF.